Listed below are T cell receptor beta chains from one sample, sequenced in a study of T-cell memory formation after mild COVID-19. TCRdb processed the 5' RACE reads anew with MiXCR; each CDR3 protein has one entry. The table shows hundreds of thousands of distinct CDR3 sequences, with 18% occurring only once. The sample taken for sequencing was PBMCs or a T cell subset sorted from them (not recorded which). The receptor set was obtained from an adult woman who had mild COVID-19 (a few samples of this study predate the infection). Cell type and time point are not known. CDR3s include the opening cysteine and the closing phenylalanine or tryptophan. Some rows mark clone size as missing; the rest say once, few, many or name a class of expanded clone.

J gene	V gene	clone size	CDR3 protein
TRBJ2-5	TRBV10-3	.	CAISDAGPETQYF
TRBJ2-2	TRBV12-5	many	CASGSGNRELFF
TRBJ2-7	TRBV7-2	few	CASSLGTVNYEQYF
TRBJ2-5	TRBV7-3	few	CASSSSNQETQYF
TRBJ2-3	TRBV5-1	.	CASSLGGYTDTQYF
TRBJ2-5	TRBV20-1	many	CSARVFEREGGKTQYF
TRBJ1-2	TRBV4-3	few	CASSQDHRASDYGYTF
TRBJ2-5	TRBV4-2	.	CASRSSGQTQYF
TRBJ2-7	TRBV28	.	CASRLWGETALGSYEQYF
TRBJ2-1	TRBV7-8	few	CASSLSRGWTEYNEQFF
TRBJ2-7	TRBV4-3	.	CASSQATSGKGEQYF
TRBJ2-6	TRBV4-2	.	CASSQAANDRISGANVLTF
TRBJ2-7	TRBV30	few	CAWSLPGLIYEQYF
TRBJ2-1	TRBV20-1	few	CSARDLAGPYNEQFF
TRBJ1-2	TRBV7-8	.	CASSLARTGLVSAGYTF
TRBJ2-5	TRBV27	few	CASQPGLAGREETQYF
TRBJ2-7	TRBV6-2/TRBV6-3	.	CASSYSTEQYF
TRBJ2-3	TRBV24-1	.	CATSDPDRDTQYF
TRBJ2-3	TRBV5-8	few	CASSVTSGPADTQYF
TRBJ2-2	TRBV3-1	.	CASSQPGSSRELFF
TRBJ2-1	TRBV7-9	.	CASSSSTGHEQFF
TRBJ2-7	TRBV21-1	few	CASSKPSRLESSYEQYF
TRBJ1-1	TRBV12-3/TRBV12-4	.	CASSPQGLERAFF
TRBJ2-1	TRBV20-1	few	CSAIKGTGNNEQFF
TRBJ2-1	TRBV4-3	.	CASSQDLRVSYNEQFF
TRBJ2-3	TRBV12-3/TRBV12-4	many	CASSLSGTDTQYF
TRBJ2-5	TRBV27	.	CASSTGTGGETQYF
TRBJ2-1	TRBV6-5	few	CASSSPGRTGNEQFF
TRBJ2-5	TRBV29-1	.	CSVLAETQYF
TRBJ2-1	TRBV7-9	.	CASSFPKHEQFF
TRBJ2-4	TRBV4-3	.	CASSQERSFRPQNIQYF
TRBJ2-4	TRBV4-2	.	CASSRQTVLAKNIQYF
TRBJ1-2	TRBV7-8	.	CASTPTGALGYTF
TRBJ1-4	TRBV5-1	many	CASSSPEGGEKLFF
TRBJ2-1	TRBV6-5	.	CASSSLVALSNEQFF
TRBJ2-3	TRBV5-1	few	CASSDLRASDTQYF
TRBJ1-2	TRBV12-3/TRBV12-4	.	CASGPGGGYGYTF